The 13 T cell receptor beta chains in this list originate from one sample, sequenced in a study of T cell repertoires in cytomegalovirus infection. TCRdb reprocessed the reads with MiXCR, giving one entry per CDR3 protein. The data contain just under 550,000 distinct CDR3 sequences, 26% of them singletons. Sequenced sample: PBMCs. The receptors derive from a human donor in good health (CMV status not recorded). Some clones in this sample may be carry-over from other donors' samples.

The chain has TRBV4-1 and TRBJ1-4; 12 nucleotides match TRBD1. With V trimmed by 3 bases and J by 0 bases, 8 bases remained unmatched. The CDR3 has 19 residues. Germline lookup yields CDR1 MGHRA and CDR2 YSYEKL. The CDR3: CASSQTGTGGFATNEKLFF. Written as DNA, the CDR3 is TGCGCCAGCAGCCAGACCGGGACAGGGGGCTTTGCAACTAATGAAAAACTGTTTTTT.

In DNA, the CDR3 is TGTGCCAGTACCGGGACAGGGGGCAGTCAGCCCCAGCATTTT. This encodes CASTGTGGSQPQHF. J is TRBJ1-5 and V is TRBV19, with 12 bases fitting TRBD1. V lost 7 bases to trimming and J lost 6 bases; unmatched junction nucleotides: 4. The CDR3 has 14 residues. In germline, CDR1 is LNHDA, CDR2 SQIVND (reference sequence).

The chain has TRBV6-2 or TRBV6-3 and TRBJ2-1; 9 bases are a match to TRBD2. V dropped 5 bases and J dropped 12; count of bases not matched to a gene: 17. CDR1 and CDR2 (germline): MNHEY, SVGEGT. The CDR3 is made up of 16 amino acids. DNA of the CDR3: TGTGCCAGCAGTGACACCGGGACTAGCACCGAAAAGGTGCAGTTCTTC. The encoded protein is CASSDTGTSTEKVQFF.

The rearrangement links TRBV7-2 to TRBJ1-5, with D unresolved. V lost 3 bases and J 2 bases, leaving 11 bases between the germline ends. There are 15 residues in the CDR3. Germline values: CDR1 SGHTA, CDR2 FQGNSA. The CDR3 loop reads CASSFDRLGNQPQHF. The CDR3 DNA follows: TGTGCCAGCAGCTTCGATAGATTAGGCAATCAGCCCCAGCATTTT.

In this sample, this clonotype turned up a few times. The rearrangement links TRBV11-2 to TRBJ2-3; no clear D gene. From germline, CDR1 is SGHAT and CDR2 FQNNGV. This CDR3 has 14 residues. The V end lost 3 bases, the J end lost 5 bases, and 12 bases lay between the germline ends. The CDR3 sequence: CASSFGQLIDTQYF. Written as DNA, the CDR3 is TGTGCCAGCAGCTTTGGGCAGTTAATAGATACGCAGTATTTT.

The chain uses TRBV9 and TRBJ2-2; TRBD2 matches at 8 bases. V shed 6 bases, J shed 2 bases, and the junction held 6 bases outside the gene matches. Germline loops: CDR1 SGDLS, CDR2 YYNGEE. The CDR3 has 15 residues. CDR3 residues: CASTAGGRNTGELFF. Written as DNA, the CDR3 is TGTGCCAGCACGGCGGGAGGCCGAAACACCGGGGAGCTGTTTTTT.

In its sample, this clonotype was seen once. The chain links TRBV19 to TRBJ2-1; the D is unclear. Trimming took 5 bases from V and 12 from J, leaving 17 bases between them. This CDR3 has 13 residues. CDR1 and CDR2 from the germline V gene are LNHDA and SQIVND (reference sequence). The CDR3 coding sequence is TGTGCCAGTAGTCCCTCGACCCCGAAGTGGCAGTTCTTC. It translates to CASSPSTPKWQFF.

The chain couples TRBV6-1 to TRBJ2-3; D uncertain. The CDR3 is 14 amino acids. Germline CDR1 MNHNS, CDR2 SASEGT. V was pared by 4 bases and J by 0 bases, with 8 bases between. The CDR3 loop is CASSAVLSTDTQYF. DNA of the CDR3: TGTGCCAGCAGTGCCGTCCTTAGCACAGATACGCAGTATTTT.

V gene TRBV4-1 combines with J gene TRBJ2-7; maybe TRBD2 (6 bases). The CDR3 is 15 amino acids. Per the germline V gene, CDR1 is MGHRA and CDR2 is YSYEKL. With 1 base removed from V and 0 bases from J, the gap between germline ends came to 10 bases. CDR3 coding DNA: TGCGCCAGCAGCCAAGGACTAGGGAGCTCCTACGAGCAGTACGTC. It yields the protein CASSQGLGSSYEQYV.

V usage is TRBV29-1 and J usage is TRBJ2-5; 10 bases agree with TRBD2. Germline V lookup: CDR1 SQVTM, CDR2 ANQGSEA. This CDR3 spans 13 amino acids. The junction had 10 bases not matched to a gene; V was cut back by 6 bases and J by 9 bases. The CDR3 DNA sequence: TGCAGCGTAAGCCCGGGACTAGCGAGAGCCCAGTACTTC. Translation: CSVSPGLARAQYF.

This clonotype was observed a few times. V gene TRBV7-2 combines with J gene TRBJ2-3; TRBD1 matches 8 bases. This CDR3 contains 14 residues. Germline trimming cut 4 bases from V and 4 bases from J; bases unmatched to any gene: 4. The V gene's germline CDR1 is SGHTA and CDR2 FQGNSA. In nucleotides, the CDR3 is TGTGCCAGCAGCTCCTGGACAGGGTCAGATACGCAGTATTTT. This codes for CASSSWTGSDTQYF.

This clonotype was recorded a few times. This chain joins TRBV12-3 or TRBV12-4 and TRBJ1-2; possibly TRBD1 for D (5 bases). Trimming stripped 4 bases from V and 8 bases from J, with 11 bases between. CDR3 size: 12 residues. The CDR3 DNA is TGTGCCAGCAGTTGGGGGGACGGGGGCTACACCTTC. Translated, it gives CASSWGDGGYTF.

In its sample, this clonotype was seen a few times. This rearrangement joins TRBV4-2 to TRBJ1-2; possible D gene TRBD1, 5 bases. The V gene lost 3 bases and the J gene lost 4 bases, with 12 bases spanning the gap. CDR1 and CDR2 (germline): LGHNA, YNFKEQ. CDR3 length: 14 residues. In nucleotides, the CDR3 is TGTGCCAGCAGCCACCCCCCAGGGAGCTATGGCTACACCTTC. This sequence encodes CASSHPPGSYGYTF.